This T cell receptor beta chain emerged from a study of T cell responses to AZD1222 COVID-19 vaccine. Findings and caveats of the study: Most donors were white British, females outnumbered males, and clonal diversity was possibly underestimated. CD4 TCRs covered the whole spike, strongest at regions 160-218 and 743-854. Reports say nearly half of spike-specific TCRs go after unmutated variant regions.

TCRdb's table, derived via immunoSEQ multiplex PCR, lists solely in-frame clones and lacks some. The sample includes about 120,000 clones, roughly nine tenths of them seen just once. The J segment lost 2 bases and the V segment lost 4 bases, leaving 6 bases of the junction unmatched. The CDR3 length is 15 residues. CDR1 and CDR2 from the germline V gene are SGHDT and YYEEEE. In the case of this clone: The antigen is not known.

The source was peripheral blood, collected 28 days after the second AZD1222 dose. The rearrangement uses TRBV5-6 and TRBJ2-7; 10 bases agree with TRBD1. This receptor was obtained from an adult who received the AZD1222 COVID-19 vaccine. CDR3 sequence reads: CASSRRDRGTYEQYF. CDR3 nucleotides: TGTGCCAGCAGCCGCCGGGACAGGGGAACCTACGAGCAGTACTTC.